Below, 5 T cell receptor beta chains from the same sample are listed, as sequenced in a study of T cell responses to AZD1222 COVID-19 vaccine. Sequencing was performed with immunoSEQ multiplex PCR; in TCRdb, only in-frame clones are kept and a portion is missing. Altogether 140,000 to 150,000 clones are present, more than 70% being singletons, with the ten largest covering more than 13%. The sample consisted of peripheral blood, taken on day 0 of AZD1222 vaccination. Receptor source: an adult in good health.

The chain couples TRBV9 to TRBJ1-5; D gene uncertain. The CDR3 is 15 amino acids. The V end lost 0 bases, the J end lost 4 bases, and 11 bases lay between the germline ends. Germline assignment: CDR1 SGDLS and CDR2 YYNGEE. The chain's CDR3 is CASSVGVGDNQPQHF. The CDR3 region has the DNA TGTGCCAGCAGCGTAGGAGTCGGGGATAATCAGCCCCAGCATTTT.

The table lists this clone with a count of one. The chain is built from TRBV9 and TRBJ1-2, with D tentatively TRBD1 (5 bases). The CDR3 is made up of 15 amino acids. Germline CDR1 reads SGDLS; CDR2 reads YYNGEE. Between the trimmed V and J ends, which lost 4 bases and 4 bases, there was a span of 17 bases. Written as DNA, the CDR3 is TGTGCCAGCAGCCCCGGGGGAGGGATGAGCTATGGCTACACCTTC. It specifies CASSPGGGMSYGYTF.

The chain carries TRBV5-4 and TRBJ1-1; 7 bases are shared with TRBD1. The length of the CDR3 is 15 residues. Germline V CDR1 and CDR2: SGHNT, YYREEE (reference sequence). J lost 8 bases, V lost 5 bases, and 15 bases had no gene match. The CDR3 region is CASRSLAGGRQEAFF. DNA for the CDR3: TGTGCCAGCAGATCTCTTGCAGGGGGGCGGCAAGAAGCTTTCTTT.

This clone has just a few counts. This chain joins TRBV11-3 and TRBJ2-1; D gene ambiguous. Germline-derived CDR1 and CDR2 are SGHNT and YENEEA. Trimming took off 2 bases at V and 10 bases at J, with 12 bases between the two ends. CDR3 size: 13 residues. CDR3 bases: TGTGCCAGCAGCTTAAGGTCATCGGAGGAGCAGTTCTTC. Translation gives CASSLRSSEEQFF.

The chain joins TRBV14 to TRBJ2-1; D is perhaps TRBD2 (7 bases). This CDR3 has 19 residues. The germline CDR1 and CDR2 sequences are SGHDN and FVKESK. Trimming pared 1 base from V and 0 bases from J, leaving 19 bases between. The CDR3 is CASSQVARRGPSSYNEQFF. The CDR3 DNA reads as TGTGCCAGCAGCCAAGTCGCCAGGCGGGGGCCTAGCTCCTACAATGAGCAGTTCTTC.